This paragraph covers one T cell receptor beta chain sequence. The data belong to a study of T cell responses to AZD1222 COVID-19 vaccine. Here immunoSEQ multiplex PCR was the method, and the copy in TCRdb shows in-frame clones only, minus some. This repertoire shows roughly 150,000 clones, roughly 89% found once; its top ten account for approximately 1%. The CDR3 consists of 15 residues. The germline V gene encodes CDR1 LGHDT and CDR2 YNNKEL (reference sequence). V gave up 2 bases and J gave up 8 bases; unmatched junction bases: 6. The specimen comprised peripheral blood, sampled 28 days after the second AZD1222 dose. This clonotype originated in an adult who received the AZD1222 COVID-19 vaccine. This chain joins TRBV3-1 (or the pseudogene TRBV3-2) and TRBJ1-4; 9 bases map to TRBD1. Written as DNA, the CDR3 is TGTGCCAGCAGCCAACTGGGACAGGGCGTAGAAAAACTGTTTTTT. Translated, it gives CASSQLGQGVEKLFF.